These T cell receptor beta chains were read from a single sample in a study of blood T cell repertoires in COVID-19. Here immunoSEQ multiplex PCR was the method, and the copy in TCRdb shows in-frame clones only, minus some. The table lists 95,000 to 150,000 clones, 55% to 70% of them singletons, with 2% to 2.5% in the top ten. Source material: peripheral blood. The origin of the receptors is a woman in her seventies with acute or convalescent COVID-19. CDR3s include the opening cysteine and the closing phenylalanine or tryptophan. D genes are given only for firm matches. Expanded clones are given a class, and other clones once, few, many or no size at all.

few,NA,TRBJ1-1,TRBV3-1/TRBV3-2,CASSQGAGTEAFF,TGTGCCAGCAGCCAAGGGGCAGGCACTGAAGCTTTCTTT
NA,NA,TRBJ2-7,TRBV7-2,CASSPEGGEQYF,TGTGCCAGCAGCCCGGAAGGGGGCGAGCAGTACTTC
NA,NA,TRBJ1-2,TRBV7-9,CASSQWGDNYGYTF,TGTGCCAGCAGCCAGTGGGGAGATAACTATGGCTACACCTTC
once,NA,TRBJ1-2,TRBV5-6,CASSLRTVIYGYTF,TGTGCCAGCAGCTTACGGACAGTCATCTATGGCTACACCTTC
NA,NA,TRBJ1-4,TRBV2,CASLRAANEKLFF,TGTGCCAGCTTAAGAGCCGCTAATGAAAAACTGTTTTTT
few,NA,TRBJ1-5,TRBV27,CASSFLEPGQPQHF,TGTGCCAGCAGTTTCCTGGAACCAGGACAGCCCCAGCATTTT
NA,TRBD1,TRBJ2-7,TRBV6-5,CASSYNRGETYEQYF,TGTGCCAGCAGTTACAACAGGGGGGAGACCTACGAGCAGTACTTC
NA,TRBD2,TRBJ2-1,TRBV2,CASSEGGLAAYNEQFF,TGTGCCAGCAGTGAAGGGGGACTAGCGGCCTACAATGAGCAGTTCTTC
NA,TRBD1,TRBJ2-5,TRBV2,CASSELRGLVETQYF,TGTGCCAGCAGTGAACTAAGGGGGCTGGTGGAGACCCAGTACTTC
NA,TRBD1,TRBJ1-4,TRBV5-4,CASSRAGGFGEKLFF,TGTGCCAGCAGCCGGGCAGGGGGCTTCGGAGAAAAACTGTTTTTT
NA,NA,TRBJ1-4,TRBV12-3/TRBV12-4,CASNSRSEKLFF,TGTGCCAGCAACTCGCGGTCTGAAAAACTGTTTTTT
NA,TRBD2,TRBJ2-3,TRBV7-9,CASSLASTSGGDTQYF,TGTGCCAGCAGCTTAGCGTCGACTAGCGGGGGAGATACGCAGTATTTT
NA,TRBD1,TRBJ2-2,TRBV7-6,CASSSGTAYTGELFF,TGTGCCAGCAGTTCCGGGACAGCCTACACCGGGGAGCTGTTTTTT
few,NA,TRBJ2-7,TRBV11-2,CASSLDLGQPYEQYF,TGTGCCAGCAGCTTAGATTTGGGACAACCTTACGAGCAGTACTTC
few,NA,TRBJ2-5,TRBV6-1,CASSETGSSETQYF,TGTGCCAGCAGTGAGACTGGGTCAAGCGAGACCCAGTACTTC
few,TRBD2,TRBJ2-7,TRBV6-1,CASSEGTGGAGEQYF,TGTGCCAGCAGTGAAGGCACGGGAGGAGCTGGCGAGCAGTACTTC
many,TRBD1,TRBJ1-1,TRBV4-1,CASRSNPGGITEAFF,TGCGCCAGCAGATCGAACCCAGGGGGTATCACTGAAGCTTTCTTT
NA,NA,TRBJ2-2,TRBV18,CASSPKDRALTGELFF,TGTGCCAGCTCACCAAAAGACAGAGCGTTAACCGGGGAGCTGTTTTTT
NA,TRBD2,TRBJ2-2,TRBV9,CASSVHPGGGAEGTGELFF,TGTGCCAGCAGCGTACACCCGGGCGGGGGGGCCGAAGGCACCGGGGAGCTGTTTTTT
NA,TRBD1,TRBJ2-3,TRBV3-1/TRBV3-2,CASSDRQGDTQYF,TGTGCCAGCAGCGATCGACAGGGAGATACGCAGTATTTT
few,TRBD2,TRBJ2-3,TRBV5-1,CASSPAGTSGADTQYF,TGCGCCAGCAGCCCCGCCGGGACTAGCGGTGCAGATACGCAGTATTTT
NA,TRBD1,TRBJ2-3,TRBV5-5,CASSLGEYRGHFTDTQYF,TGTGCCAGCAGCTTGGGGGAGTACAGGGGGCATTTTACAGATACGCAGTATTTT
few,TRBD2,TRBJ2-1,TRBV9,CASSVVGLAGDTSYNEQFF,TGTGCCAGCAGCGTAGTCGGACTAGCGGGAGATACCTCCTACAATGAGCAGTTCTTC
NA,TRBD2,TRBJ2-1,TRBV6-6,CASSYPKAGGPVEQFF,TGTGCCAGCAGTTACCCGAAGGCGGGAGGGCCGGTTGAGCAGTTCTTC
NA,NA,TRBJ1-1,TRBV11-2,CASSAGPRTEAFF,TGTGCCAGCAGCGCGGGTCCGAGGACTGAAGCTTTCTTT
NA,NA,TRBJ1-2,TRBV21-1,CASSKGTGPLGYPLAFNYGYTF,TGTGCCAGCAGCAAAGGGACAGGCCCTTTGGGGTATCCCTTGGCCTTTAACTATGGCTACACCTTC
NA,NA,TRBJ1-3,TRBV14,CASSLLPGNTIYF,TGTGCCAGCAGCCTCCTTCCTGGAAACACCATATATTTT
NA,NA,TRBJ2-1,TRBV7-9,CASSLLDYREGNEQFF,TGTGCCAGCAGCCTCCTGGACTACCGTGAGGGCAATGAGCAGTTCTTC
NA,TRBD1,TRBJ2-2,TRBV6-5,CATYRGDTGELFF,TGTGCCACTTACAGGGGGGACACCGGGGAGCTGTTTTTT
NA,NA,TRBJ2-3,TRBV3-1/TRBV3-2,CASSQDKRRAGSTDTQYF,TGTGCCAGCAGCCAAGATAAGAGGAGGGCGGGGAGCACAGATACGCAGTATTTT
many,TRBD2,TRBJ2-3,TRBV4-1,CASSHPGLAKSLSTDTQYF,TGCGCCAGCAGCCACCCGGGACTAGCAAAATCACTTAGCACAGATACGCAGTATTTT
NA,NA,TRBJ1-1,TRBV4-1,CASSQNPRLNTEAFF,TGCGCCAGCAGTCAAAATCCCAGGTTGAACACTGAAGCTTTCTTT
NA,NA,TRBJ2-1,TRBV11-2,CASSRWEDRSNEQFF,TGTGCCAGCAGCCGCTGGGAGGACAGGAGCAATGAGCAGTTCTTC
NA,NA,TRBJ1-5,TRBV15,CATSPYFEPQHF,TGTGCCACCAGCCCTTATTTTGAGCCCCAGCATTTT
NA,TRBD1,TRBJ1-3,TRBV6-5,CASSQTGGRGNTIYF,TGTGCCAGCAGCCAGACAGGGGGCCGAGGAAACACCATATATTTT